This T cell receptor beta chain stems from a study of naive and memory T cell subsets. Whole-study results and caveats: Diversity fell and Gini index rose from naive through CM, EM, EMRA.

Separate alpha and beta amplification began at the second PCR step. Cells stained for CD3, CD4, CD8, CD45RA and CD27 were sorted into four subsets. Comments on this clonotype: Its antigen remains unknown.

CDR1 and CDR2 (germline): SGHTA, FQGNSA. There are 13 residues in the CDR3. Trimming pared 2 bases from V and 2 bases from J, leaving 6 bases between. An equimolar mix of two oligonucleotides served as the beta constant-region primer for TRBC1 and TRBC2. Each CDR3 protein is one row after TCRdb ran MiXCR on the UMI-ligation and nested PCR reads. The sample carries under 100,000 distinct CDR3 sequences, 5.5% to 8.5% recorded once. The clonotype was recovered from a human donor in good health. The rearrangement links TRBV7-2 to TRBJ2-5; D is unclear. Sequences were obtained from central memory CD4+ T cells from blood. CDR3 protein: CASSLTRQETQYF. The CDR3 region has the DNA TGTGCCAGCAGCTTAACAAGACAAGAGACCCAGTACTTC.